This T cell receptor (beta chain) appears in the sequencing data of a study of tissue T cells after allogeneic stem cell transplantation. Study-wide points: Only a limited share of tissue TCRs appeared in blood or spleen. Within patients, tissue anatomy strongly shaped TCR repertoire composition.

To note about this clone: Its antigen is as yet unknown.

Profiling relied on immunoSEQ multiplex PCR, and the TCRdb table lists in-frame clones only, not all of them. Here the sample spans about 26,000 clones, roughly nine tenths being singletons. This CDR3 has 16 residues. Germline values: CDR1 GTSNPN, CDR2 SVGIG (reference sequence). Trimming left V 2 bases short and J 3 bases short, with 19 bases between. This clonotype originated in a male donor at least 60 years old who later had graft-versus-host disease after an allogeneic stem cell transplant. The chain uses TRBV30 and TRBJ1-1, with D maybe TRBD1 (6 bases). Material: blood, obtained before transplantation. The CDR3, as DNA: TGTGCCTGGAGTCCCTCAGTTCTAGGGGGATACACTGAAGCTTTCTTT. It codes for CAWSPSVLGGYTEAFF.